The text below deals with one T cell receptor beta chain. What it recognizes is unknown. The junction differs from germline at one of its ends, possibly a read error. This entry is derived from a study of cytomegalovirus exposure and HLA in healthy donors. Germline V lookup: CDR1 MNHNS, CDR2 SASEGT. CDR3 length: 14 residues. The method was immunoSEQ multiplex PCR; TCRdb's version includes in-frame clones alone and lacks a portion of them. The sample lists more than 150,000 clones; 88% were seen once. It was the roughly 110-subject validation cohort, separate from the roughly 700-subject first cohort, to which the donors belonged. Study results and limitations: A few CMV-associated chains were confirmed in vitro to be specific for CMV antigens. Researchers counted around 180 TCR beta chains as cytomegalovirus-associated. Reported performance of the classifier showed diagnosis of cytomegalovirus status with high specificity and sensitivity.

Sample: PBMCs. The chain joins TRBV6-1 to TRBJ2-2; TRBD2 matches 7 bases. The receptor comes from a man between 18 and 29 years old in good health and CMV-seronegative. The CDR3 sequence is CASREAGGTGELFF. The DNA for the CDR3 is TGTGCCAGCAGGGAAGCCGGGGGGACCGGGGAGCTGTTTTTT.